Sequencing of this TCR beta chain was carried out in a study of T cells in women clearing cervical HPV infection. V was clipped by 6 bases and J by 1 base; unmatched bases: 3. The V gene's germline CDR1 is SQVTM and CDR2 ANQGSEA. This CDR3 contains 13 residues. The study's findings and limits: Effector/memory and HPV-specific T cells were not isolated, and association timing is unknown. Repertoire richness, not evenness, was significantly elevated in CIN3+ cases versus controls.

The assay was immunoSEQ multiplex PCR, and TCRdb's table has in-frame clones only and misses some. The table lists tens of thousands of clones. Remarks on this clone: Its antigen is undetermined. The read gets to within 3 residues of the CDR3 end, and the germline J gene fills in the rest.

The origin of this receptor is a woman between 18 and 69 years old with a cervical HPV16 infection that either progressed to CIN3+ or cleared (not recorded which). The chain has TRBV29-1 and TRBJ1-1, with 9 bases fitting TRBD1. Sequencing was done on a sample of blood buffy coat. The CDR3: CSVTGGPNTEAFF. The CDR3 bases that were read are TGCAGCGTGACAGGGGGGCCGAACACTGAA.